The sequence of this T cell receptor (beta chain) was determined in a study of T cells in Graves' hyperthyroidism and ophthalmopathy. RNA transcripts served as the template for amplifying TCR beta CDR3 regions. With the HTBI primer set, the TCR CDR3 went through a first round of RT-PCR. From the multiplex PCR reads, TCRdb called clonotypes with MiXCR, one entry per CDR3 protein. Counted here are a few hundred thousand distinct CDR3 sequences, about 15% occurring once; the ten biggest clones make up less than 35%. Overall study findings and caveats: Ophthalmopathy was separated from stable hyperthyroidism by a 13 V-J model. The majority of expanded thyroid clonotypes above 0.001 also appeared in blood.

Absence of ophthalmopathy progression within 18 months defined stable Graves' hyperthyroidism. About this clonotype: The antigen is unknown.

CDR1 is DFQATT and CDR2 is SNEGSKA in the germline V gene (reference sequence). The CDR3 is 13 residues long. V trimming: 4 bases; J trimming: 8 bases; junction bases outside the gene matches: 6. This rearrangement joins TRBV20-1 to TRBJ1-4, with 8 positions matching TRBD1. Input material: blood. This TCR derives from a woman between 25 and 40 years old with Graves' hyperthyroidism. CDR3 coding DNA: TGCAGTGCTAAGACAGGGGCAGGAGAAAAACTGTTTTTT. Translating gives CSAKTGAGEKLFF.